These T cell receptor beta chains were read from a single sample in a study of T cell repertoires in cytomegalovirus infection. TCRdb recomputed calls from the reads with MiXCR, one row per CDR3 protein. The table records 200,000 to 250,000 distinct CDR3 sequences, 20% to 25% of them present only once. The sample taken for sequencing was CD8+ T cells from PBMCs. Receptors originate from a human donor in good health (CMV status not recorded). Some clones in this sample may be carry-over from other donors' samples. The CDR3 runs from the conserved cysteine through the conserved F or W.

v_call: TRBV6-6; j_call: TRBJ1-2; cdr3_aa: CASMEGGYGYTF
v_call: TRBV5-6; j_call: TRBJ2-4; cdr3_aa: CASSLQQGRDIQYF
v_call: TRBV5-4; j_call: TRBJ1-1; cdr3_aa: CASSFPEDTEAFF
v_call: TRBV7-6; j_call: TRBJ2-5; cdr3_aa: CASRNNLGLRTQYF
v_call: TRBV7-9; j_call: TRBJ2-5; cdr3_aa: CAFDPGEETQYF
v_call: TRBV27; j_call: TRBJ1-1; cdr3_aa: CASSSQGITEAFF
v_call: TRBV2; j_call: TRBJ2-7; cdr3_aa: CASGRDGTYEQYF
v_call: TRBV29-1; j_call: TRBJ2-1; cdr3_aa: CSVEDWSGTLIYNEQFF
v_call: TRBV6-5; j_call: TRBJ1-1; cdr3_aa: CASSIGSYTEAFF
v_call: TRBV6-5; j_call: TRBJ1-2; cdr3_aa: CASFSRDRDFRGYTF
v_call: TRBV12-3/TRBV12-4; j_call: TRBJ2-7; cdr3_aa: CASSAGTYYEQYF
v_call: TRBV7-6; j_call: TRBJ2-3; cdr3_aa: CASSSSGEASGGAYF
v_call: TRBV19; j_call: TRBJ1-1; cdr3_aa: CASSIGQGKGNTEAFF
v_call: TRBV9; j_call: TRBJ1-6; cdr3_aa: CASSAEGGHSPLHF
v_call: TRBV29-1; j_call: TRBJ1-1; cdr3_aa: CSVHFGGARYTEAFF
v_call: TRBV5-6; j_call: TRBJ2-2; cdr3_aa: CASSLFAGELFF
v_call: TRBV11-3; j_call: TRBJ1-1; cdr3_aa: CASSFGGKNTEAFF
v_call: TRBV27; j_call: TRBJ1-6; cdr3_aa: CASGPGRISPLHF
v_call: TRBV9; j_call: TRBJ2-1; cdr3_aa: CASSVVPAAGRNEQFF
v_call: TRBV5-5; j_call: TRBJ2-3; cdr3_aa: CASSWTHSTDTQYF
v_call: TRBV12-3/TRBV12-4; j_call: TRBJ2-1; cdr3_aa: CASSPTGTSGGNRAEQFF
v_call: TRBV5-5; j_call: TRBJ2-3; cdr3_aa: CASSSIDRAYTDTQYF
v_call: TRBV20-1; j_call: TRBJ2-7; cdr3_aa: CSARDLRTGEGYEQYF
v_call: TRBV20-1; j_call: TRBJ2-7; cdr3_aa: CSARVARLAGAVYEQYF
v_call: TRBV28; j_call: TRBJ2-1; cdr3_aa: CASSSASGGNEQFF
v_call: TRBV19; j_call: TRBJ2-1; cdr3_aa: CASSIGQGYEQFF
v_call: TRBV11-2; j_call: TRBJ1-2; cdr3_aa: CASSFVGSYGYTF
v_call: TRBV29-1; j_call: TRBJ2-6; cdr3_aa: CSVEDPYAGSSGANVLTF
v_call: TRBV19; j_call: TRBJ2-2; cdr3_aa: CASSTPKRGARTGELFF
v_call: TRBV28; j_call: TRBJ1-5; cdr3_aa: CASSFLGQSNQPQHF
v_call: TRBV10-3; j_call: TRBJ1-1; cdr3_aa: CAISESSRNTEAFF
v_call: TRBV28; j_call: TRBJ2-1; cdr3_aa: CASNPRQDYNEQFF
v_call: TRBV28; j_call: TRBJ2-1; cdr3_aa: CASSAMDAYNEQFF
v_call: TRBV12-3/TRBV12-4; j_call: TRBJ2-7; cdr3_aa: CASSSQGAGEQYF
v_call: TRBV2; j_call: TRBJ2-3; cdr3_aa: CASSATSGGSDTQYF
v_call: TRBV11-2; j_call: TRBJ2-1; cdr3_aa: CASSLLGSDNEQFF
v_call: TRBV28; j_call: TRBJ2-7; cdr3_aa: CASSFQPGTAREQYF
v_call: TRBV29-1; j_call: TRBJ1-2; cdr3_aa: CSAAANYGYTF
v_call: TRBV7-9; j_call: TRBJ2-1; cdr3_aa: CASSLPGDNEQFF
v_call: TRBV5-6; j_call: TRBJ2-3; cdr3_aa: CASSLASGGMGDTQYF
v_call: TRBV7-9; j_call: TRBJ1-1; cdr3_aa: CASSSRTAGTTEAFF
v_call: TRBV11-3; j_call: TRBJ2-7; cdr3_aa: CASSLKTDPYEQYF
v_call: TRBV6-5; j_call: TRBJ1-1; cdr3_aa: CASSYSGGANTEAFF
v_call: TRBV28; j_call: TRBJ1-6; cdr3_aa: CASSYGQGELSPLHF
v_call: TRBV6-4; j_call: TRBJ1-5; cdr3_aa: CATPRRQNQPQHF
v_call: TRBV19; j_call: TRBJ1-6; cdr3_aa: CASTSTRDRDSPLHF
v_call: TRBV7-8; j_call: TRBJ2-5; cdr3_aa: CASSLGGQGVDQETQYF
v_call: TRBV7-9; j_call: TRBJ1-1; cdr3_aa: CASSLDWGTNTEAFF
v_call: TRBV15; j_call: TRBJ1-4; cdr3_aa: CATGESGNEKLFF
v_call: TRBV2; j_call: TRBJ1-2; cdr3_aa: CASSESFGGGQDGYTF
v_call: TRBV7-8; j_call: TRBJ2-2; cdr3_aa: CASSSWPRGGTGELFF
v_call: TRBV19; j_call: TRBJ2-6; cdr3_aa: CASSVLNSGANVLTF
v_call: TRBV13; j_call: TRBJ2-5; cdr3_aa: CASSFSGQETQYF
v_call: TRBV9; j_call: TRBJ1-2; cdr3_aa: CASSVGRENGYTF